This T cell receptor (beta chain) was identified in a study of blood T cells in healthy people across ages. Turning to the study itself: About one barcoded TCR beta cDNA was captured per two T cells. Findings and caveats of the study: The fall in TCR beta diversity per million T cells was roughly linear with age.

A second PCR of about 6 to 11 cycles used a sample-barcoded 5' primer and a J-beta primer mix. Each cDNA molecule received a tag from a template-switch adaptor that had 12 random nucleotides. One entry per CDR3 protein, called by TCRdb with MiXCR from the 5' RACE reads. The repertoire consists of 1,800,000 or so distinct CDR3 sequences, with about 39% occurring once and the leading ten covering 23%. This CDR3 has 17 amino acids. Trimming took 5 bases from V and 2 from J; bases not matched to a gene: 10. Germline assignment: CDR1 MNHEY and CDR2 SMNVEV (reference sequence). The authors isolated at least 6.5 million PBMCs per sample. This clonotype was seen only a few times. Its specificity is unknown.

The sequence was obtained from a human donor in good health. The sequenced sample was blood. V is TRBV27 and J is TRBJ2-2, with 8 nucleotides matching TRBD1. CDR3 amino acids: CASSQDREKENTGELFF. The CDR3, as DNA: TGTGCCAGCAGTCAGGACAGGGAGAAGGAAAACACCGGGGAGCTGTTTTTT.